One and the same sample provided the 11 T cell receptor beta chains below, sequenced in a study of blood T cell repertoires in COVID-19. Repertoires were generated with immunoSEQ multiplex PCR, while TCRdb's copy carries only in-frame clones and drops some. This table holds more than 100,000 clones, around 87% found once. The specimen was peripheral blood. These receptors originate from an older man with active COVID-19.

This clone was counted between two and nine times. The CDR3 sequence is CASSFSGSGVREQYF. Written as DNA, the CDR3 is TGTGCCAGCAGCTTTTCGGGTAGCGGAGTCCGCGAGCAGTACTTC. The V gene is TRBV7-2, the J gene TRBJ2-7; TRBD2 is a possible D gene (6 bases). Trimming removed 3 bases at V and 6 bases at J, with 18 bases between. Germline assignment: CDR1 SGHTA and CDR2 FQGNSA. There are 15 residues in the CDR3.

The V and J genes are TRBV5-1 and TRBJ1-6, with 7 bases lining up with TRBD1. The CDR3 spans 14 residues. The germline CDR1 and CDR2 sequences are SGHRS and YFSETQ. The junction had 5 bases not matched to a gene; V was cut back by 4 bases and J by 7 bases. CDR3 region: CASSPGTANSPLHF. The DNA of the CDR3 is TGCGCCAGCAGCCCAGGGACAGCGAATTCACCCCTCCACTTT.

The chain carries TRBV7-9 and TRBJ2-7, with TRBD2 matching over 8 bases. The germline CDR1 and CDR2 sequences are SEHNR and FQNEAQ (reference sequence). The CDR3 contains 15 residues. After removal of 5 bases from V and 3 bases from J, the junction contained 9 bases not matched to a gene. CDR3 sequence reads: CASSPTAGAFYEQYF. The DNA of the CDR3 is TGTGCCAGCAGCCCCACAGCGGGAGCCTTCTACGAGCAGTACTTC. The variable domain in full, completed from reference TRBV7-9 and TRBJ2-7, reads DTGVSQNPRHKITKRGQNVTFRCDPISEHNRLYWYRQTLGQGPEFLTYFQNEAQLEKSRLLSDRFSAERPKGSFSTLEIQRTEQGDSAMYLCASSPTAGAFYEQYFGPGTRLTVT.

For the CDR3, the DNA is TGTGCCATCAGTCCGGGCCCGGGGGAAGCCAAAAACATTCAGTACTTC. Protein: CAISPGPGEAKNIQYF. V usage is TRBV10-3 and J usage is TRBJ2-4; D is perhaps TRBD2 (6 bases). The CDR3 contains 16 residues. Trimming stripped 5 bases from V and 0 bases from J, with 14 bases between. Per germline, CDR1 ENHRY and CDR2 SYGVKD.

This clone has a single count. The V and J genes are TRBV7-2 and TRBJ2-1; TRBD2 aligns across 7 bases. CDR1 and CDR2 (germline): SGHTA, FQGNSA. The V gene end was trimmed by 5 bases and the J gene end by 0 bases; junction bases not matched to a gene: 7. The CDR3 totals 16 residues. The CDR3 DNA reads as TGTGCCAGCAGCACATCCGGGACTATCTCCTACAATGAGCAGTTCTTC. Amino acids: CASSTSGTISYNEQFF.

The chain joins TRBV27 to TRBJ1-6; D not resolved. V lost 5 bases to trimming and J lost 3 bases, with 8 bases between them. The CDR3 totals 14 residues. From germline, CDR1 is MNHEY and CDR2 SMNVEV (reference sequence). The CDR3: CASSEELYNSPLHF. CDR3 coding DNA: TGTGCCAGCAGTGAAGAGCTCTATAATTCACCCCTCCACTTT.

The CDR3 coding sequence is TGCGCCAGCAGCTCTCGGACTAGCGGGAGTAGGGGTGAGCAGTTCTTC. Encoded protein: CASSSRTSGSRGEQFF. J is TRBJ2-1 and V is TRBV4-1; TRBD2 matches at 13 bases. The ends lost 5 bases at V and 9 bases at J; junction bases unmatched: 10. The CDR3 covers 16 residues. Germline V gene lookup returns CDR1 MGHRA and CDR2 YSYEKL.

This chain connects TRBV28 to TRBJ1-1; D possibly corresponds to TRBD1 (6 bases). V was pared by 5 bases and J by 11 bases, with 18 bases between. The CDR3 runs to 13 residues. CDR1 MDHEN and CDR2 SYDVKM come from the germline V gene. CDR3: CASSRPAGTQAFF. The CDR3 DNA sequence: TGTGCCAGCAGTCGCCCCGCCGGGACACAGGCTTTCTTT.

The chain has TRBV5-1 and TRBJ2-2, with D possibly matching TRBD1 (5 bases). Germline CDR1 SGHRS, CDR2 YFSETQ. CDR3 size: 15 residues. The V gene lost 0 bases and the J gene lost 5 bases, with 11 bases spanning the gap. CDR3 loop: CASSLVQGITGELFF. The CDR3 coding sequence is TGCGCCAGCAGCTTGGTGCAGGGAATAACCGGGGAGCTGTTTTTT. The variable domain in full, with the rest retrieved from reference TRBV5-1 and TRBJ2-2, is KAGVTQTPRYLIKTRGQQVTLSCSPISGHRSVSWYQQTPGQGLQFLFEYFSETQRNKGNFPGRFSGRQFSNSRSEMNVSTLELGDSALYLCASSLVQGITGELFFGEGSRLTVL.

This chain joins TRBV5-5 and TRBJ2-7; 10 bases align to TRBD1. The CDR3 is 14 residues long. With 3 bases clipped from V and 3 bases from J, the junction kept 3 bases outside the gene matches. In germline, CDR1 is SGHKS, CDR2 YYEKEE (reference sequence). The CDR3 DNA is TGTGCCAGCAGCTCCGGGACAGGGGTCTACGAGCAGTACTTC. It yields the protein CASSSGTGVYEQYF.

This chain uses TRBV5-1 with TRBJ1-1; TRBD1 might be the D (6 bases). The V gene lost 0 bases and the J gene lost 4 bases, with 13 bases spanning the gap. Germline V CDR1 and CDR2: SGHRS, YFSETQ. The CDR3 sequence is 15 residues long. The CDR3 sequence: CASSLDHLGGTEAFF. CDR3 nucleotides: TGCGCCAGCAGCTTGGATCACTTAGGGGGCACTGAAGCTTTCTTT.